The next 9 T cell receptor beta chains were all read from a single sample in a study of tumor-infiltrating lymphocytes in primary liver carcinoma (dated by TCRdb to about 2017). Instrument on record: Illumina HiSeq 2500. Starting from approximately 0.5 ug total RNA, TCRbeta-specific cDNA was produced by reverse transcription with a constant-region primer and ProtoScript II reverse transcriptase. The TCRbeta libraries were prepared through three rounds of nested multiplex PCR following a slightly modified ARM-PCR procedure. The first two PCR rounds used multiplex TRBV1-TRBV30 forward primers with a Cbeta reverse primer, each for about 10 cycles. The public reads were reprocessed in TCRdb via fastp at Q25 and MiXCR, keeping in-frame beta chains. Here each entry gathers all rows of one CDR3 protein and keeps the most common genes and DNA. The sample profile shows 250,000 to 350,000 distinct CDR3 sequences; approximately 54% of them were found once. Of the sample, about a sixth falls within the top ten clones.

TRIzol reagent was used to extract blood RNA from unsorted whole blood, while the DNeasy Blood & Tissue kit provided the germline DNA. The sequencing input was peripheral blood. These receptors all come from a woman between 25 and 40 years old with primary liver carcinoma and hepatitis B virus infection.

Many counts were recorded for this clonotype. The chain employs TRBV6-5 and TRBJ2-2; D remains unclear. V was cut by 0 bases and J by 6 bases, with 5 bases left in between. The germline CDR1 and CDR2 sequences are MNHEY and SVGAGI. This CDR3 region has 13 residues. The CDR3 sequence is CASSYSSAGELFF. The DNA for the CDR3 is TGTGCCAGCAGTTACTCGTCCGCCGGGGAGCTGTTTTTT.

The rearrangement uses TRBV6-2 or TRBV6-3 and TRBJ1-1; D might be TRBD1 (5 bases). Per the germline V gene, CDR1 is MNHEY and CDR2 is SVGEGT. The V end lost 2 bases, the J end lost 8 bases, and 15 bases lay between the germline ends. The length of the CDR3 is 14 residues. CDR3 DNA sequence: TGTGCCAGCAGTTACGGGGGGACTCTTAACGAAGCTTTCTTT. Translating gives CASSYGGTLNEAFF.

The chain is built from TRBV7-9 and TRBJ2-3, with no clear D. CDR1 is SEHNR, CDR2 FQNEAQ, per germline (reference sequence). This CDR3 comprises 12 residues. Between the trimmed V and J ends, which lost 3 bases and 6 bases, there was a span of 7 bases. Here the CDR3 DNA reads TGTGCCAGCAGCTTTGGGTGGGATACGCAGTATTTT. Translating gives CASSFGWDTQYF.

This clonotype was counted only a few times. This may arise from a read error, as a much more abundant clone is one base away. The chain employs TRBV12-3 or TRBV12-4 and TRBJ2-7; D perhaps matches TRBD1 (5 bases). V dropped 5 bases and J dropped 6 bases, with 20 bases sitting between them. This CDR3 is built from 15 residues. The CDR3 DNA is TGTGCCAGCAGTCCAGGGATTGTTCTAATTGGCGAGCAGTACTTC. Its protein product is CASSPGIVLIGEQYF.

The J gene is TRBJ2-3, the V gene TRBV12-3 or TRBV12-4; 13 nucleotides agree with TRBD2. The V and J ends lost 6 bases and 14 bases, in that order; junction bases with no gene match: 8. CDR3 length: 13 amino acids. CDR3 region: CASRTSGRSARYF. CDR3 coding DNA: TGTGCCAGCAGGACTAGCGGGAGGTCCGCCCGGTATTTT.

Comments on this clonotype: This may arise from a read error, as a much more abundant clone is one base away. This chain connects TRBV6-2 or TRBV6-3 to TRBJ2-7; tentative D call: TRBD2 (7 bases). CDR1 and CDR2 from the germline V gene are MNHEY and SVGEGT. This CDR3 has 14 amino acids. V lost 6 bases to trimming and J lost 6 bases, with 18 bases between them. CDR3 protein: CASSQGGGRTEQYF. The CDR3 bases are TGTGCCAGCAGCCAGGGCGGGGGCCGAACCGAGCAGTACTTC.

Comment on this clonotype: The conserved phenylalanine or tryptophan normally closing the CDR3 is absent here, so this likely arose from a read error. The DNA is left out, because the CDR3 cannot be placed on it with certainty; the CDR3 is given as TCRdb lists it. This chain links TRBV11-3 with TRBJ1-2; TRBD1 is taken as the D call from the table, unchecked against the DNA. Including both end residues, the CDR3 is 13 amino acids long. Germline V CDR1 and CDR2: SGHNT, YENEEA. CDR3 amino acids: CASSKGSNYGYTS.

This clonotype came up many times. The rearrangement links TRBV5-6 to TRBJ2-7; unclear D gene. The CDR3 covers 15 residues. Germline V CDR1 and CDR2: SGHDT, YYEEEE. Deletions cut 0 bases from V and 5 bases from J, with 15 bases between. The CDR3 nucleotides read TGTGCCAGCAGCTTGGCTCAGCCTTTCGTCGACGAGCAGTACTTC. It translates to CASSLAQPFVDEQYF.

The CDR3 DNA is TGTGCCAGCAGTTACCTACGGGGTGGTCGGTTCTTC. Its translation: CASSYLRGGRFF. The V gene is TRBV12-3 or TRBV12-4, the J gene TRBJ2-1; a weak D match, TRBD2 (5 bases). The CDR3 is made up of 12 amino acids. V gave up 4 bases and J gave up 15 bases, with 16 bases separating them.